Listed below are T cell receptor beta chains from one sample, sequenced in a study of blood T cell repertoires in COVID-19. Assay used: immunoSEQ multiplex PCR; TCRdb lists only in-frame clones, some missing. The repertoire holds a few hundred thousand clones, with approximately 90% as singletons. The specimen was PBMCs or T cells enriched from blood (not recorded which). Source of these receptors: a woman aged 18 to 35 who had recovered from COVID-19. Each CDR3 is given with its conserved first and last residue. Each record gives: D gene, clone size, V gene, J gene, CDR3 DNA, CDR3 protein. D genes are given only for firm matches. Rows give clone size only sometimes, using once, few, many, or a class for an expanded clone.

-	-	TRBV6-2/TRBV6-3	TRBJ2-3	TGTGCCAGCAGCCGCCGACAGATATATAGCACAGATACGCAGTATTTT	CASSRRQIYSTDTQYF
-	-	TRBV14	TRBJ1-1	TGTGCCAGCAGCCAACGATTGGGTCGCGGCACTGAAGCTTTCTTT	CASSQRLGRGTEAFF
-	-	TRBV3-1/TRBV3-2	TRBJ1-4	TGTGCCAGCAGCCAAGGGATTTTAGGACAGCTAGAAAAACTGTTTTTT	CASSQGILGQLEKLFF
-	-	TRBV5-4	TRBJ2-5	TGTGCCAGCAGCTTCGGGGGATCACGGGAGACCCAGTACTTC	CASSFGGSRETQYF
-	once	TRBV5-4	TRBJ2-5	TGTGCCAGCAGCTTATCCGGGTCCCATCTAGAGACCCAGTACTTC	CASSLSGSHLETQYF
TRBD2	-	TRBV27	TRBJ2-1	TGTGCCAGCAGTTTATCGGCTAGCGGGGGGGCCAATGAGCAGTTCTTC	CASSLSASGGANEQFF
TRBD1	-	TRBV20-1	TRBJ1-2	TGCAGTGCTAGGACAGGGCCTGGCTACACCTTC	CSARTGPGYTF
TRBD1	-	TRBV9	TRBJ1-1	TGTGCCAGCAGCGTGGACCCGGGACAGGTTCTGAACACTGAAGCTTTCTTT	CASSVDPGQVLNTEAFF
TRBD1	-	TRBV3-1/TRBV3-2	TRBJ1-6	TGTGCCAGCAGCCCGTTAGGACAGGGGGGGAATTCACCCCTCCACTTT	CASSPLGQGGNSPLHF
-	once	TRBV6-1	TRBJ1-3	TGTGCCAGCAGTGAGACTATGTGGGGGGTATCGGCGAACACCATATATTTT	CASSETMWGVSANTIYF
TRBD1	-	TRBV19	TRBJ1-2	TGTGCCAGTAGTATAGATCGGACAGGACCCTATGGCTACACCTTC	CASSIDRTGPYGYTF
TRBD1	few	TRBV4-1	TRBJ1-4	TGCGCCAGCAGCCACCTCGGGACAGTCGAAAAACTGTTTTTT	CASSHLGTVEKLFF
TRBD2	once	TRBV29-1	TRBJ2-3	TGCAGCGTTGATTTAGCGGGGTCTAGCACAGATACGCAGTATTTT	CSVDLAGSSTDTQYF
TRBD2	-	TRBV19	TRBJ2-1	TGTGCCACCAAGACTAGCGGGGGTCGATCCTACAATGAGCAGTTCTTC	CATKTSGGRSYNEQFF
TRBD2	few	TRBV3-1/TRBV3-2	TRBJ2-3	TGTGCCAGCAGCCTAATTCCTAGCGGGGGGGATCCGGATACGCAGTATTTT	CASSLIPSGGDPDTQYF
TRBD2	once	TRBV6-2/TRBV6-3	TRBJ2-7	TGTGCCAGCAGTGGAAGCGGGAGGCAGGGATACGAGCAGTACTTC	CASSGSGRQGYEQYF
-	-	TRBV5-4	TRBJ1-2	TGTGCCAGCAGCTTGTCTAAACAGGGTGGGCATGGCTACACCTTC	CASSLSKQGGHGYTF
-	-	TRBV7-2	TRBJ1-2	TGTGCCAGCAGCTTAGGCCAGGGGAACTATGGCTACACCTTC	CASSLGQGNYGYTF
-	-	TRBV7-9	TRBJ1-5	TGTGCCAGCGGGCCCGCGCATCAGCCCCAGCATTTT	CASGPAHQPQHF
-	-	TRBV4-3	TRBJ1-6	TGCGCCAGCAGCCAAGATCAGGCCTCCTATAATTCACCCCTCCACTTT	CASSQDQASYNSPLHF
-	-	TRBV6-4	TRBJ2-2	TGTGCCAGCAGTGACTCATTACAGGGCTCGAACACCGGGGAGCTGTTTTTT	CASSDSLQGSNTGELFF
TRBD2	-	TRBV15	TRBJ2-7	TGTGCCACCAGCAGAGGACCCAGCGGGAGCTCCTACGAGCAGTACTTC	CATSRGPSGSSYEQYF
-	-	TRBV9	TRBJ2-2	TGTGCCAGCAGCTCAAGAACAGGGTATTCACCCGGGGAGCTGTTTTTT	CASSSRTGYSPGELFF
TRBD1	-	TRBV28	TRBJ2-7	TGTGCCAGCAGTTTGCCTCGGACAGGGGGCGACGAGCAGTACTTC	CASSLPRTGGDEQYF
-	once	TRBV6-2/TRBV6-3	TRBJ2-7	TGTGCCAGCAGTTACGTGGGGAGCGGTTTGTACGAGCAGTACTTC	CASSYVGSGLYEQYF
TRBD2	-	TRBV7-7	TRBJ2-5	TGTGCCAGCAGCTCTGGACTAGCGGGAGTGGAGACCCAGTACTTC	CASSSGLAGVETQYF
TRBD2	-	TRBV18	TRBJ2-5	TGTGCCAGCTCACCACTAGCGGGAGACCAAGAGACCCAGTACTTC	CASSPLAGDQETQYF
TRBD1	few	TRBV7-3	TRBJ2-1	TGTGCCAGCAGCTTGGCCCCGGGACAGGGCTCCTACAATGAGCAGTTCTTC	CASSLAPGQGSYNEQFF
TRBD2	-	TRBV9	TRBJ2-4	TGTGCCAGCAGCCCCGGACTAGCGGGGGGGCCAGGTAACATTCAGTACTTC	CASSPGLAGGPGNIQYF
TRBD1	-	TRBV11-3	TRBJ2-3	TGTGCCAGCAGCTCTACGACAGGGGAAGGTACGCAGTATTTT	CASSSTTGEGTQYF
TRBD2	-	TRBV11-2	TRBJ2-1	TGTGCCAGCAGCTTTGGGGCTAGCGGGAGTGGGTACAATGAGCAGTTCTTC	CASSFGASGSGYNEQFF